Each of the 30 T cell receptor beta chains below was sequenced from the same sample in a study of cytomegalovirus exposure and HLA in healthy donors. Both 60 Vbeta primers and 13 Jbeta primers went into the PCR. Clones were sequenced by immunoSEQ multiplex PCR, and TCRdb holds only the in-frame ones, with some missing. The sample yields around 200,000 clones, around three quarters seen once. Material: PBMCs. Receptors originate from a woman in her forties or fifties in good health and CMV-seronegative.

This clone appeared a single time. The V and J genes are TRBV11-2 and TRBJ1-6; TRBD1 matches 8 bases. Germline V gene data show CDR1 as SGHAT and CDR2 as FQNNGV. CDR3 size: 13 residues. Trimming removed 5 bases from V and 9 bases from J; junction bases left unmatched: 3. The CDR3 spells CASSPDRGSPLHF. The CDR3 coding sequence is TGTGCCAGCAGCCCCGACAGGGGTTCACCCCTCCACTTT. Drawing the rest from reference TRBV11-2 and TRBJ1-6, the complete variable domain is EAGVAQSPRYKIIEKRQSVAFWCNPISGHATLYWYQQILGQGPKLLIQFQNNGVVDDSQLPKDRFSAERLKGVDSTLKIQPAKLEDSAVYLCASSPDRGSPLHFGNGTRLTVT.

This clone was detected once. The chain is built from TRBV6-5 and TRBJ1-4, with 9 bases that match TRBD1. The J segment lost 7 bases and the V segment lost 5 bases, leaving 5 bases of the junction unmatched. The V gene's germline CDR1 is MNHEY and CDR2 SVGAGI. The CDR3 loop spans 14 amino acids. CDR3 DNA sequence: TGTGCCAGCAGTCCCGGGACAGGGAGTGAAAAACTGTTTTTT. Translating it yields CASSPGTGSEKLFF.

The chain carries TRBV13 and TRBJ2-7; TRBD2 matches at 15 bases. In germline, CDR1 is PRHDT, CDR2 FYEKMQ (reference sequence). The V segment lost 5 bases and the J segment 4 bases; nucleotides outside the gene matches: 18. This CDR3 comprises 20 residues. As DNA, the CDR3 is TGTGCCAGCAGCCCCTGGACACAACCGGGACTAGCGGGAGGCGCGTACGAGCAGTACTTC. Translation gives CASSPWTQPGLAGGAYEQYF.

The V gene is TRBV6-5, the J gene TRBJ1-6; D is uncertain. The CDR3 runs to 14 residues. In germline, CDR1 is MNHEY, CDR2 SVGAGI. The ends were cut back, 10 bases at V and 6 bases at J, with 16 bases in the middle. CDR3 residues: CATTKTRGNSPLHF. CDR3 DNA: TGTGCCACCACCAAAACCCGGGGTAATTCACCCCTCCACTTT.

The V gene is TRBV29-1, the J gene TRBJ1-2; 7 bases line up with TRBD1. The V gene's germline CDR1 is SQVTM and CDR2 ANQGSEA. The CDR3 consists of 11 residues. With V trimmed by 5 bases and J by 10 bases, 7 bases remained unmatched. CDR3 amino acids: CSVSWDSFYTF. In DNA, the CDR3 is TGCAGCGTTTCTTGGGACAGTTTCTACACCTTC.

The rearrangement links TRBV7-9 to TRBJ2-1, with 9 bases fitting TRBD2. CDR1 and CDR2 from the germline V gene are SEHNR and FQNEAQ (reference sequence). This CDR3 is 16 amino acids long. V lost 3 bases to trimming and J lost 10 bases; unmatched junction nucleotides: 13. CDR3 in DNA: TGTGCCAGCAGCTTGGGGGCGGGGGGGCCGCAAGACGAGCAGTTCTTC. Translated, it gives CASSLGAGGPQDEQFF.

DNA of the CDR3: TGTGCCAGCAGTCGACTAGCGGGAGGCACAGATACGCAGTATTTT. Translation gives CASSRLAGGTDTQYF. The chain carries TRBV6-5 and TRBJ2-3, with 12 bases fitting TRBD2. The CDR3 spans 15 residues. Germline values: CDR1 MNHEY, CDR2 SVGAGI. V lost 5 bases to trimming and J lost 1 base; unmatched junction nucleotides: 1.

The chain couples TRBV27 to TRBJ2-7; 7 bases fit TRBD1. The germline CDR1 and CDR2 sequences are MNHEY and SMNVEV (reference sequence). V was pared by 8 bases and J by 2 bases, with 9 bases of the junction left unmatched. The CDR3 has 14 residues. CDR3 coding DNA: TGTGCCAGCGGTTGGTCCGGGACAGCCTACGAGCAGTACTTC. This encodes CASGWSGTAYEQYF.

The CDR3, as DNA: TGTGCCAGCAGTGAGTCGGGGGGAGCTCAGCCCCAGCATTTT. Protein sequence: CASSESGGAQPQHF. J is TRBJ1-5 and V is TRBV2, with D possibly TRBD1 on 5 matching bases. Looked up from germline, CDR1 is SNHLY and CDR2 is FYNNEI. CDR3 size: 14 residues. The V and J ends lost 3 bases and 6 bases respectively, with 12 bases between them.

CDR3 coding DNA: TGTGCCAGCAGTACCGGGGGGGCCGGTTCCTACAATGAGCAGTTCTTC. Its translation is CASSTGGAGSYNEQFF. The chain carries TRBV28 and TRBJ2-1, with 8 bases identical to TRBD2. V lost 5 bases and J lost 1; bases outside the gene matches: 7. The CDR3 length is 16 residues. Per the germline V gene, CDR1 is MDHEN and CDR2 is SYDVKM.

CDR3 protein: CASSQEWGGNTEAFF. The CDR3 DNA follows: TGTGCCAGCAGCCAAGAATGGGGGGGGAACACTGAAGCTTTCTTT. The chain is built from TRBV14 and TRBJ1-1, with D perhaps matching TRBD1 (5 bases). V shed 0 bases and J shed 1 base, with 9 bases lying between them. This CDR3 comprises 15 residues. Germline V CDR1 and CDR2: SGHDN, FVKESK.

The chain combines TRBV6-5 with TRBJ2-2; 7 nucleotides agree with TRBD1. The germline V gene encodes CDR1 MNHEY and CDR2 SVGAGI. V trimming: 5 bases; J trimming: 6 bases; junction bases outside the gene matches: 6. The CDR3 extends over 14 amino acids. The CDR3 is CASSHVGGAGELFF. Here the CDR3 DNA reads TGTGCCAGCAGTCACGTAGGGGGCGCCGGGGAGCTGTTTTTT.

The V and J genes are TRBV9 and TRBJ1-1; D not certain. Trimming stripped 4 bases from V and 1 base from J, with 11 bases between. Germline V gene lookup returns CDR1 SGDLS and CDR2 YYNGEE. The CDR3 loop spans 14 amino acids. In DNA form, the CDR3 reads TGTGCCAGCAGCCCCACGCCAGAGAACACTGAAGCTTTCTTT. Its protein product is CASSPTPENTEAFF.

The chain joins TRBV4-2 to TRBJ1-5; D unclear. The CDR3 sequence is 15 residues long. V gave up 0 bases and J gave up 5 bases, with 11 bases separating them. Looked up from germline, CDR1 is LGHNA and CDR2 is YNFKEQ. In DNA, the CDR3 is TGTGCCAGCAGCCAAGATAAAGGAGTCCATCAGCCCCAGCATTTT. Amino acids: CASSQDKGVHQPQHF.

The chain carries TRBV5-8 and TRBJ1-4; no clear D. V lost 1 base and J 8 bases, leaving 15 bases between the germline ends. CDR3 length equals 15 residues. CDR1 is SGHTS, CDR2 YDEGEE, per germline. In DNA, the CDR3 is TGTGCCAGCAGCTTGCGAGGGAATCCCGTCGAAAAACTGTTTTTT. It is translated as CASSLRGNPVEKLFF.

The chain carries TRBV27 and TRBJ2-3; 10 bases map to TRBD2. CDR3 length: 20 amino acids. CDR1 is MNHEY and CDR2 is SMNVEV in the germline V gene (reference sequence). Trimming at V came to 3 bases and at J to 0 bases, leaving 15 bases not matched to a gene. Here the CDR3 reads CASSFQFRASGGSSTDTQYF. CDR3 bases: TGTGCCAGCAGTTTTCAGTTTCGGGCTAGCGGGGGATCTAGCACAGATACGCAGTATTTT.

The CDR3 is CASRQGRDYGYTF. In DNA form, the CDR3 reads TGTGCCAGCCGACAGGGGAGGGACTATGGCTACACCTTC. The chain uses TRBV27 and TRBJ1-2; 8 bases agree with TRBD1. The trim removed 8 bases at V and 3 bases at J, leaving 5 bases unmatched. The CDR3 is 13 amino acids. The germline CDR1 and CDR2 sequences are MNHEY and SMNVEV (reference sequence).

The chain recombines TRBV27 with TRBJ2-7; the D gene is possibly TRBD1 (6 bases). This CDR3 region has 15 residues. Per the germline V gene, CDR1 is MNHEY and CDR2 is SMNVEV (reference sequence). V shed 5 bases and J shed 2 bases, with 16 bases lying between them. The CDR3 loop is CASSPRGSRTYEQYF. The CDR3 region has the DNA TGTGCCAGCAGTCCCAGGGGCAGTCGTACCTACGAGCAGTACTTC.

The V gene is TRBV7-6, the J gene TRBJ2-5, with 11 bases lining up with TRBD1. V was clipped by 1 base and J by 6 bases; unmatched bases: 4. Looked up from germline, CDR1 is SGHVS and CDR2 is FNYEAQ. CDR3 size: 15 residues. In nucleotides, the CDR3 is TGTGCCAGCAGCTTAGGGACAGGGGGCGGGAAGACCCAGTACTTC. It translates to CASSLGTGGGKTQYF.

The chain couples TRBV7-3 to TRBJ2-2; 7 bases map to TRBD2. V lost 3 bases, J lost 1 base, and 5 bases stayed unmatched. CDR3 length: 16 residues. Germline V CDR1 and CDR2: SGHTA, FQGTGA. The CDR3 DNA follows: TGTGCCAGCAGCTTCGGTAGCGGGCTGAACACCGGGGAGCTGTTTTTT. This gives the protein CASSFGSGLNTGELFF.

The chain employs TRBV28 and TRBJ1-5; D is ambiguous. V lost 6 bases to trimming and J lost 3 bases, with 6 bases between them. Looked up from germline, CDR1 is MDHEN and CDR2 is SYDVKM. The CDR3 runs 12 residues. The CDR3 nucleotides read TGTGCCAGCAGCCCCTACAATCAGCCCCAGCATTTT. It yields the protein CASSPYNQPQHF.

This clone was counted a few times. This chain uses TRBV4-1 with TRBJ1-5, with 8 bases fitting TRBD1. Per the germline V gene, CDR1 is MGHRA and CDR2 is YSYEKL. The CDR3 consists of 14 residues. V lost 2 bases to trimming and J lost 6 bases; unmatched junction nucleotides: 3. The CDR3 region is CASSQQGASQPQHF. The DNA for the CDR3 is TGCGCCAGCAGCCAACAGGGGGCGTCTCAGCCCCAGCATTTT.

V is TRBV5-1 and J is TRBJ2-2; 14 positions match TRBD2. The germline gives CDR1 SGHRS, CDR2 YFSETQ. The CDR3 runs 15 residues. The V and J ends lost 4 bases and 5 bases, in that order; junction bases with no gene match: 1. As DNA, the CDR3 is TGCGCCAGCAGCGGGACTAGCGGGAGAACCGGGGAGCTGTTTTTT. The encoded protein is CASSGTSGRTGELFF.

The chain uses TRBV5-1 and TRBJ2-7; 14 nucleotides line up with TRBD2. This CDR3 is 20 amino acids long. Unmatched junction bases numbered 19, after V lost 4 bases and J lost 4 bases. Germline V gives CDR1 SGHRS, CDR2 YFSETQ. The CDR3 protein is CASSPKIPGLAGEEGYEQYF. CDR3 bases: TGCGCCAGCAGCCCAAAAATCCCGGGACTAGCGGGAGAGGAAGGGTACGAGCAGTACTTC.

This chain links TRBV29-1 with TRBJ2-7, with TRBD1 identical over 7 bases. V trimming: 1 base; J trimming: 2 bases; junction bases outside the gene matches: 2. The CDR3 loop spans 13 amino acids. Germline V gene data show CDR1 as SQVTM and CDR2 as ANQGSEA. The CDR3 region has the DNA TGCAGCGTTGAAGGCCAGGGGGCCTACGAGCAGTACTTC. Its protein is CSVEGQGAYEQYF.

This clone was found a few times. V and J are TRBV7-9 and TRBJ1-5; 8 bases align to TRBD1. Germline trimming cut 3 bases from V and 7 bases from J; bases unmatched to any gene: 8. The CDR3 is 15 residues long. Germline V gives CDR1 SEHNR, CDR2 FQNEAQ (reference sequence). CDR3 sequence reads: CASSLDTGGHQPQHF. The CDR3 region has the DNA TGTGCCAGCAGCTTGGATACAGGGGGACACCAGCCCCAGCATTTT. The full variable domain, in which reference TRBV7-9 and TRBJ1-5 provide the parts outside the CDR3, is DTGVSQNPRHKITKRGQNVTFRCDPISEHNRLYWYRQTLGQGPEFLTYFQNEAQLEKSRLLSDRFSAERPKGSFSTLEIQRTEQGDSAMYLCASSLDTGGHQPQHFGDGTRLSIL.

V usage is TRBV28 and J usage is TRBJ2-7; 11 bases align to TRBD1. The CDR3 has 16 amino acids. Germline V CDR1 and CDR2: MDHEN, SYDVKM. Losses at the gene ends were 8 bases for V and 4 bases for J; bases not matched to a gene: 13. The DNA of the CDR3 is TGTGCCAGCGCAAATCAGGGGACAGGGGGAGCATACGAGCAGTACTTC. Protein product: CASANQGTGGAYEQYF.

The rearrangement links TRBV7-8 to TRBJ2-3, with 9 bases lining up with TRBD2. Unmatched junction bases numbered 10, after V lost 1 base and J lost 5 bases. Germline CDR1 reads SGHVS; CDR2 reads FQNEAQ. This CDR3 has 17 amino acids. CDR3 in amino acids: CASSLDGSGRFRDTQYF. CDR3 nucleotide sequence: TGTGCCAGCAGCTTAGATGGTAGCGGGAGATTTAGAGATACGCAGTATTTT.

CDR3 in amino acids: CASSLRARQETQYF. CDR3 nucleotides: TGCGCCAGCAGCCTGAGGGCTCGACAAGAGACCCAGTACTTC. The chain combines TRBV5-1 with TRBJ2-5; D is possibly TRBD2 (5 bases). Germline V gives CDR1 SGHRS, CDR2 YFSETQ. V was pared by 4 bases and J by 2 bases, with 12 bases between. CDR3 length equals 14 residues.

Notes on this clone: One end of the junction is discordant with germline, which a read error may explain. The gene calls are TRBV15 and TRBJ1-1; TRBD1 agrees at 9 bases. The CDR3 runs to 15 residues. Germline V lookup: CDR1 LNHNV, CDR2 YYDKDF (reference sequence). CDR3 nucleotides: TGTGCCACCAGCCGAGACAGGGGGATGAACACTGAAGCTTTCTTT. Amino acids: CATSRDRGMNTEAFF.